The 23 T cell receptor beta chains below come from one sample, sequenced in a study of cytomegalovirus exposure and HLA in healthy donors. Vbeta (60) and Jbeta (13) primers were used in the PCR. The assay was immunoSEQ multiplex PCR, and TCRdb's table has in-frame clones only and misses some. The sample shows around 130,000 clones, 70% to 85% of them seen only once. Material for sequencing was PBMCs. The source is a woman younger than 30 in good health and CMV-seropositive.

The genes are TRBV7-9 and TRBJ2-5; TRBD2 matches at 10 bases. This CDR3 is 17 amino acids long. V was clipped by 1 base and J by 4 bases; unmatched bases: 9. Germline V lookup: CDR1 SEHNR, CDR2 FQNEAQ (reference sequence). The CDR3 bases are TGTGCCAGCAGCTTAGGGCTTAGCGGGGGGCCATCAGAGACCCAGTACTTC. This translates into CASSLGLSGGPSETQYF.

This clone turned up a few times. CDR3 nucleotide sequence: TGTGCCAGTGGAAAAGACAGGGACTCACCCCTCCACTTT. This sequence encodes CASGKDRDSPLHF. The chain is built from TRBV9 and TRBJ1-6; TRBD1 matches at 7 bases. Germline V gene data show CDR1 as SGDLS and CDR2 as YYNGEE. The CDR3 sequence is 13 residues long. Losses at the gene ends were 8 bases for V and 10 bases for J; bases not matched to a gene: 9.

V and J are TRBV2 and TRBJ1-4; 10 bases match TRBD1. J gave up 8 bases and V 7 bases, and 13 bases lay outside the gene matches. This CDR3 spans 16 amino acids. Germline lookup yields CDR1 SNHLY and CDR2 FYNNEI. The CDR3 nucleotides read TGTGCCAGCACTGGGACAGGGGCCTTATTGGGCGAAAAACTGTTTTTT. This sequence encodes CASTGTGALLGEKLFF.

This chain links TRBV11-2 with TRBJ2-6, with a possible D match to TRBD2 (6 bases). V gave up 10 bases and J gave up 2 bases, with 12 bases separating them. The CDR3 totals 14 residues. Germline lookup yields CDR1 SGHAT and CDR2 FQNNGV. CDR3 DNA: TGTGCCACCCCCGGGGGTCCTGGGGCCAACGTCCTGACTTTC. Translation: CATPGGPGANVLTF.

The chain joins TRBV7-9 to TRBJ2-5, with 7 bases aligning to TRBD1. V shed 5 bases and J 2 bases; nucleotides not matched to a gene: 14. CDR3 length: 17 residues. Germline V lookup: CDR1 SEHNR, CDR2 FQNEAQ (reference sequence). The CDR3 DNA follows: TGTGCCAGCAGCCCACTCCCCCAGGGGGTCCAACAAGAGACCCAGTACTTC. Translation: CASSPLPQGVQQETQYF.

CDR3 DNA: TGTGCCAGCAGCCGGGAGTTACTAAACTATGGCTACACCTTC. This gives the protein CASSRELLNYGYTF. The chain links TRBV7-9 to TRBJ1-2; D remains unclear. The germline V and J ends were trimmed by 5 bases and 2 bases, with 12 bases remaining between them. CDR1 and CDR2 from the germline V gene are SEHNR and FQNEAQ (reference sequence). This CDR3 has 14 residues.

The chain uses TRBV13 and TRBJ2-2; 7 bases align to TRBD1. The CDR3 is 15 residues long. From germline, CDR1 is PRHDT and CDR2 FYEKMQ (reference sequence). The ends lost 4 bases at V and 2 bases at J; junction bases unmatched: 4. The CDR3 DNA reads as TGTGCCAGCAGCTGGACAGGAGACAACACCGGGGAGCTGTTTTTT. Amino acid sequence: CASSWTGDNTGELFF.

This rearrangement joins TRBV27 to TRBJ2-1; D gene uncertain. The CDR3 has 15 amino acids. The V end lost 5 bases, the J end lost 4 bases, and 15 bases lay between the germline ends. CDR1 and CDR2 (germline): MNHEY, SMNVEV (reference sequence). CDR3 in amino acids: CASSHSSTQYNEQFF. In nucleotides, the CDR3 is TGTGCCAGCAGTCATAGCTCCACCCAATACAATGAGCAGTTCTTC.

The rearrangement uses TRBV6-5 and TRBJ1-3; possible D gene TRBD1, 5 bases. This CDR3 contains 16 residues. Per the germline V gene, CDR1 is MNHEY and CDR2 is SVGAGI. V lost 0 bases and J lost 0, with 9 bases in between. The CDR3 nucleotides are TGTGCCAGCAGTTACTCATTGCAGGGCTCTGGAAACACCATATATTTT. Translation: CASSYSLQGSGNTIYF.

The chain employs TRBV7-9 and TRBJ2-3; D unclear. Germline CDR1 is SEHNR and CDR2 is FQNEAQ (reference sequence). With 0 bases removed from V and 8 bases from J, the gap between germline ends came to 24 bases. This CDR3 comprises 18 residues. CDR3 residues: CASSLALVPFLPLGTQYF. The CDR3 region has the DNA TGTGCCAGCAGCTTAGCGCTAGTTCCCTTTCTGCCTCTAGGTACGCAGTATTTT.

The chain recombines TRBV4-1 with TRBJ2-3, with D perhaps TRBD2 (5 bases). The germline V gene encodes CDR1 MGHRA and CDR2 YSYEKL. The CDR3 is 16 amino acids. The ends were cut back, 1 base at V and 0 bases at J, with 11 bases in the middle. The CDR3 here is CASSQAGLSSTDTQYF. In DNA, the CDR3 is TGCGCCAGCAGCCAAGCGGGGTTATCTAGCACAGATACGCAGTATTTT.

This clone was observed a single time. This chain links TRBV7-3 with TRBJ2-1, with D possibly TRBD2 on 6 matching bases. This CDR3 has 14 amino acids. CDR1 is SGHTA and CDR2 is FQGTGA in the germline V gene. Trimming took 5 bases from V and 9 from J, leaving 17 bases between them. The CDR3 loop is CASSVGLSGAEQFF. DNA of the CDR3: TGTGCCAGCAGCGTGGGACTGTCCGGGGCTGAGCAGTTCTTC.

V is TRBV7-3 and J is TRBJ2-5, with D perhaps matching TRBD2 (6 bases). The J call is doubtful: the DNA matches TRBJ2-7 better. The CDR3 covers 13 residues. Germline V lookup: CDR1 SGHTA, CDR2 FQGTGA. Here the CDR3 DNA reads TGTGCCAGCAGCTTAATCGGGGGTTCCGAGCAGTACTTC. Amino acid sequence: CASSLIGGSEQYF.

In regard to this clone: Other DNA sequences in the sample encode the same CDR3. The chain links TRBV4-1 to TRBJ1-2, with TRBD1 matching over 7 bases. With V trimmed by 3 bases and J by 3 bases, 7 bases remained unmatched. There are 15 residues in the CDR3. Looked up from germline, CDR1 is MGHRA and CDR2 is YSYEKL. CDR3 sequence (DNA): TGCGCCAGCAGCCAGGGAGGAGGGGGCGACTATGGCTACACCTTC. Translation: CASSQGGGGDYGYTF.

This clone was detected a few times. V usage is TRBV28 and J usage is TRBJ1-1, with 9 bases matching TRBD1. CDR3 length equals 15 residues. Germline lookup yields CDR1 MDHEN and CDR2 SYDVKM. V shed 6 bases, J shed 2 bases, and the junction held 7 bases outside the gene matches. CDR3: CASSPADRGNTEAFF. Here the CDR3 DNA reads TGTGCCAGCAGCCCCGCGGACAGGGGTAACACTGAAGCTTTCTTT.

In this sample, this clone turned up a few times. The rearrangement joins TRBV12-5 to TRBJ2-1; a weak D match, TRBD2 (7 bases). Germline assignment: CDR1 LGHNT and CDR2 FRNRAP. CDR3 length: 13 residues. V gave up 7 bases and J gave up 6 bases, with 13 bases separating them. The CDR3 sequence: CASVKGGGNEQFF. DNA for the CDR3: TGTGCTAGTGTTAAGGGAGGGGGCAATGAGCAGTTCTTC.

V is TRBV2 and J is TRBJ1-1, with unresolved D. The CDR3 length is 14 residues. Germline V CDR1 and CDR2: SNHLY, FYNNEI. V gave up 7 bases and J gave up 6 bases, with 18 bases separating them. CDR3 DNA sequence: TGTGCCAGCATCGGGTTGGAGGGAAACGCTGAAGCTTTCTTT. It encodes CASIGLEGNAEAFF.

The chain joins TRBV11-2 to TRBJ2-3; 7 nucleotides line up with TRBD1. The CDR3 contains 17 residues. V shed 4 bases and J 2 bases; nucleotides not matched to a gene: 12. Looked up from germline, CDR1 is SGHAT and CDR2 is FQNNGV. The CDR3 nucleotides read TGTGCCAGCAGCTCCCCAGACAGGGCCTTCTACACAGATACGCAGTATTTT. Its protein is CASSSPDRAFYTDTQYF.

This clone came up once. The chain joins TRBV14 to TRBJ2-1; possibly TRBD1 for D (6 bases). Per the germline V gene, CDR1 is SGHDN and CDR2 is FVKESK. Trimming cost V 4 bases and J 2 bases, with 12 bases left between them. The CDR3 is 15 amino acids. CDR3 amino acids: CASSPFQGTYNEQFF. The CDR3 bases are TGTGCCAGCAGCCCATTTCAGGGGACCTACAATGAGCAGTTCTTC.

The V and J genes are TRBV5-1 and TRBJ1-6, with D hard to call. The ends were cut back, 3 bases at V and 9 bases at J, with 16 bases in the middle. The length of the CDR3 is 15 residues. Germline CDR1 is SGHRS and CDR2 is YFSETQ. CDR3 region: CASSYGYRDGSPLHF. CDR3 nucleotides: TGCGCCAGCAGCTACGGATACAGAGATGGTTCACCCCTCCACTTT.

In this sample, this clone turned up a few times. V usage is TRBV7-9 and J usage is TRBJ1-2, with 7 bases lining up with TRBD1. The CDR3 consists of 15 residues. CDR1 is SEHNR, CDR2 FQNEAQ, per germline (reference sequence). The junction had 6 bases not matched to a gene; V was cut back by 5 bases and J by 0 bases. CDR3 residues: CASSPPGGPNYGYTF. For the CDR3, the DNA is TGTGCCAGCAGCCCGCCAGGGGGACCTAACTATGGCTACACCTTC.

Comment on this clone: Other DNA sequences within the sample encode an identical CDR3. This chain connects TRBV4-1 to TRBJ2-5, with 8 bases that match TRBD2. The junction had 2 bases not matched to a gene; V was cut back by 1 base and J by 4 bases. The CDR3 sequence is 14 residues long. Germline V lookup: CDR1 MGHRA, CDR2 YSYEKL. The CDR3 coding sequence is TGCGCCAGCAGCCAAGTCGGGGGGGGAGAGACCCAGTACTTC. Its translation is CASSQVGGGETQYF.

This clone was observed at least ten times. V usage is TRBV11-2 and J usage is TRBJ1-4; 9 bases align to TRBD1. The CDR3 length is 17 residues. J was trimmed by 3 bases and V by 4 bases; bases with no gene match: 9. Looked up from germline, CDR1 is SGHAT and CDR2 is FQNNGV. The CDR3 loop is CASSSYDRGSANEKLFF. The CDR3 region has the DNA TGTGCCAGCAGCTCATACGACAGGGGGTCTGCTAATGAAAAACTGTTTTTT.